What follows is one T cell receptor beta chain and its context. The CDR3 has 14 amino acids. Trimming left V 6 bases short and J 6 bases short, with 18 bases between. Germline V CDR1 and CDR2: SQVTM, ANQGSEA. The record originates from a study of cytomegalovirus exposure and HLA in healthy donors. PCR amplification relied on 60 Vbeta primers (plus 13 Jbeta primers). Libraries were prepared by immunoSEQ multiplex PCR; TCRdb keeps only in-frame clonotypes and omits some of them. The data show approximately 120,000 clones, with about 80% seen just once and 2% to 3% held by the top ten. The sequence was obtained from a female donor in good health and CMV-seronegative. The sample consisted of PBMCs. The V and J genes are TRBV29-1 and TRBJ2-1; the D gene is possibly TRBD1 (5 bases). CDR3 residues: CSVVPAGQGNEQFF. For the CDR3, the DNA is TGCAGCGTGGTGCCGGCCGGCCAGGGCAATGAGCAGTTCTTC.